This is a list of T cell receptor beta chains from one sample in a study of T-cell memory formation after mild COVID-19. Each CDR3 protein is one row after TCRdb ran MiXCR on the 5' RACE reads. There are around 300,000 distinct CDR3 sequences in the sample; roughly 8.2% occur only once, and about 22% lies in the top ten. The sample was PBMCs or a T cell subset sorted from them (not recorded which). These receptors were taken from a man aged 18 to 30 who had mild COVID-19 (a few samples of this study predate the infection). Cell type and time point are not known. Each CDR3 is given with its conserved first and last residue. D genes are given only for firm matches. Not all rows give a size; the values are once, few, many and, for expanded clones, a class.

V gene	clone size	D gene	J gene	CDR3 protein	CDR3 DNA
TRBV7-9	many	-	TRBJ2-3	CASWILGGPTDTQYF	TGTGCCAGCTGGATACTAGGGGGGCCCACAGATACGCAGTATTTT
TRBV6-5	many	-	TRBJ1-1	CASSRNRETEAFF	TGTGCCAGCAGTCGCAACAGGGAGACTGAAGCTTTCTTT
TRBV5-1	-	-	TRBJ1-2	CASSLEGDRVGYTF	TGCGCCAGCAGCTTGGAGGGGGATCGGGTAGGCTACACCTTC
TRBV12-3/TRBV12-4	many	TRBD1	TRBJ2-3	CASSPNNRDRVSADTQYF	TGTGCCAGCAGTCCGAATAACCGGGACAGGGTATCAGCAGATACGCAGTATTTT
TRBV15	-	TRBD1	TRBJ1-5	CATSRDLGQGAGQPQHF	TGTGCCACCAGCAGAGATCTAGGACAGGGGGCTGGTCAGCCCCAGCATTTT
TRBV5-1	-	TRBD1	TRBJ2-5	CASRRAGTAQETQYF	TGCGCCAGCAGACGGGCCGGGACAGCCCAAGAGACCCAGTACTTC
TRBV18	few	-	TRBJ2-7	CASSPAGEKEQYF	TGTGCCAGCTCACCCGCAGGGGAGAAGGAGCAGTACTTC
TRBV29-1	-	-	TRBJ1-2	CSTFLYGYTF	TGCAGCACATTTCTCTATGGCTACACCTTC
TRBV20-1	-	TRBD2	TRBJ2-3	CSAYGTSGGRQDTQYF	TGCAGTGCTTATGGGACTAGCGGGGGGCGACAGGATACGCAGTATTTT
TRBV6-5	-	TRBD1	TRBJ1-2	CASRPRTGAGYGYTF	TGTGCCAGCAGGCCTCGGACAGGGGCCGGCTATGGCTACACCTTC
TRBV7-2	many	-	TRBJ1-5	CASSLVGGGNQPQHF	TGTGCCAGCAGCTTAGTCGGCGGGGGCAATCAGCCCCAGCATTTT
TRBV10-2	few	TRBD2	TRBJ2-5	CATQKGLVGGRETQYF	TGCGCCACTCAAAAGGGACTAGTAGGAGGTCGGGAGACCCAGTACTTC
TRBV10-3	few	TRBD1	TRBJ2-1	CAISGAEGDRGYNEQFF	TGTGCCATCAGTGGGGCCGAGGGGGACAGGGGGTACAATGAGCAGTTCTTC
TRBV5-6	many	-	TRBJ1-4	CASSMRGGGVEKLFF	TGTGCCAGCAGCATGAGGGGAGGTGGAGTTGAAAAACTGTTTTTT
TRBV5-1	few	TRBD2	TRBJ2-3	CASKRTSGAGDTQYF	TGCGCCAGCAAAAGGACTAGCGGGGCTGGGGATACGCAGTATTTT
TRBV29-1	-	TRBD1	TRBJ1-2	CSVGETGSSYGYTF	TGCAGCGTTGGGGAGACAGGGTCCTCCTATGGCTACACCTTC
TRBV20-1	few	-	TRBJ1-2	CSASKEWDYGYTF	TGCAGTGCTAGCAAGGAGTGGGACTATGGCTACACCTTC
TRBV9	-	TRBD1	TRBJ1-1	CASSLGQGYEDTEAFF	TGTGCCAGCAGCCTCGGACAGGGCTATGAGGACACTGAAGCTTTCTTT
TRBV11-1	-	TRBD2	TRBJ2-7	CASSPGLDYEQYF	TGTGCCAGCAGCCCCGGACTAGACTACGAGCAGTACTTC
TRBV27	many	-	TRBJ2-5	CASSRRRFETQYF	TGTGCCAGCAGTCGAAGGCGTTTCGAGACCCAGTACTTC
TRBV12-3/TRBV12-4	-	-	TRBJ1-2	CASQGPGYTF	TGTGCCAGCCAGGGTCCTGGCTACACCTTC
TRBV9	many	-	TRBJ2-1	CASSVDLYNEQFF	TGTGCCAGCAGCGTAGACCTATACAATGAGCAGTTCTTC
TRBV9	many	-	TRBJ2-2	CASSVENTGELFF	TGTGCCAGCAGCGTAGAGAACACCGGGGAGCTGTTTTTT
TRBV6-5	-	-	TRBJ1-5	CASSYSSGAKPQHF	TGTGCCAGCAGTTACTCGTCGGGGGCGAAGCCCCAGCATTTT
TRBV4-2	-	-	TRBJ2-5	CASSQEVIGETQYF	TGTGCCAGCAGCCAAGAGGTCATCGGAGAGACCCAGTACTTC
TRBV3-1	few	TRBD2	TRBJ2-1	CASSRSGGGNEQFF	TGTGCCAGCAGCCGAAGCGGGGGCGGGAATGAGCAGTTCTTC
TRBV18	few	TRBD1	TRBJ2-7	CASSPPDRAEQYF	TGTGCCAGCTCACCCCCGGACAGGGCCGAGCAGTACTTC
TRBV20-1	-	-	TRBJ1-2	CSARDRGLSHYGYTF	TGCAGTGCTAGAGATCGGGGCCTTAGCCACTATGGCTACACCTTC
TRBV18	once	TRBD1	TRBJ2-7	CASSLGQVGHEQYF	TGTGCCAGCTCACTCGGACAGGTTGGACACGAGCAGTACTTC
TRBV20-1	-	TRBD1	TRBJ2-4	CSALGQGVHIQYF	TGCAGTGCTCTCGGACAGGGGGTACACATTCAGTACTTC
TRBV12-3/TRBV12-4	many	-	TRBJ2-7	CASSFSSHTSYEQYF	TGTGCCAGCAGTTTTTCCAGCCACACATCCTACGAGCAGTACTTC
TRBV4-1	few	-	TRBJ2-2	CASSQGGSLANTGELFF	TGCGCCAGCAGCCAAGGGGGTAGTTTGGCGAACACCGGGGAGCTGTTTTTT
TRBV6-5	few	-	TRBJ1-2	CASSLRQVGTYGYTF	TGTGCCAGCAGTTTAAGACAGGTTGGGACCTATGGCTACACCTTC
TRBV7-2	few	-	TRBJ2-5	CASSLMLAETQYF	TGTGCCAGCAGCTTAATGCTAGCGGAGACCCAGTACTTC
TRBV29-1	few	TRBD1	TRBJ2-7	CSVEQGSSYEQYF	TGCAGCGTCGAACAGGGGTCCTCCTACGAGCAGTACTTC
TRBV7-9	-	-	TRBJ1-1	CASSLGGVPPEAFF	TGTGCCAGCAGCTTAGGAGGGGTTCCTCCTGAAGCTTTCTTT
TRBV2	few	TRBD1	TRBJ1-2	CASRDRDRGNYGYTF	TGTGCCAGCAGGGACCGGGACAGGGGGAACTATGGCTACACCTTC
TRBV7-2	few	-	TRBJ1-2	CASSSAGANYGYTF	TGTGCCAGCAGTTCAGCGGGGGCTAACTATGGCTACACCTTC
TRBV12-3/TRBV12-4	few	TRBD1	TRBJ1-1	CASTYRGEAFF	TGTGCCAGCACTTACAGGGGTGAAGCTTTCTTT
TRBV20-1	few	-	TRBJ2-2	CSARQMGNTGELFF	TGCAGTGCTAGACAGATGGGGAACACCGGGGAGCTGTTTTTT
TRBV30	-	-	TRBJ2-3	CAWSVSYGGFTDTQYF	TGTGCCTGGAGTGTATCATACGGGGGCTTTACAGATACGCAGTATTTT
TRBV27	-	-	TRBJ1-1	CASSFKRGEAFF	TGTGCCAGCAGTTTCAAAAGGGGTGAAGCTTTCTTT
TRBV5-1	many	TRBD2	TRBJ2-1	CASSLAGAYNEQFF	TGCGCCAGCAGCTTAGCGGGGGCCTACAATGAGCAGTTCTTC
TRBV6-2/TRBV6-3	few	-	TRBJ2-1	CASTRGVAGQKEQFF	TGTGCCAGCACTCGAGGGGTAGCGGGACAGAAGGAGCAGTTCTTC
TRBV7-2	few	-	TRBJ2-5	CASSLDWGGRSKTQYF	TGTGCCAGCAGCTTAGATTGGGGGGGGCGCTCAAAGACCCAGTACTTC
TRBV3-1	once	-	TRBJ2-4	CASSLQGILNIQYF	TGTGCCAGCAGCTTACAGGGAATATTAAACATTCAGTACTTC
TRBV11-2	few	-	TRBJ1-2	CASSLMEDGYTF	TGTGCCAGCAGCTTAATGGAGGATGGCTACACCTTC
TRBV28	few	TRBD1	TRBJ1-1	CASSRMGRGVTEAFF	TGTGCCAGCAGTCGCATGGGCAGGGGGGTTACTGAAGCTTTCTTT
TRBV24-1	-	TRBD1	TRBJ1-5	CATSDPQGEEPQHF	TGTGCCACCAGTGATCCCCAGGGGGAGGAGCCCCAGCATTTT
TRBV5-1	few	TRBD2	TRBJ2-4	CASSLGTSGNLAKNIQYF	TGCGCCAGCAGCCTGGGGACTAGCGGGAATTTAGCCAAAAACATTCAGTACTTC
TRBV5-1	few	-	TRBJ2-6	CASIPGTGANVLTF	TGCGCCAGCATCCCAGGAACTGGGGCCAACGTCCTGACTTTC